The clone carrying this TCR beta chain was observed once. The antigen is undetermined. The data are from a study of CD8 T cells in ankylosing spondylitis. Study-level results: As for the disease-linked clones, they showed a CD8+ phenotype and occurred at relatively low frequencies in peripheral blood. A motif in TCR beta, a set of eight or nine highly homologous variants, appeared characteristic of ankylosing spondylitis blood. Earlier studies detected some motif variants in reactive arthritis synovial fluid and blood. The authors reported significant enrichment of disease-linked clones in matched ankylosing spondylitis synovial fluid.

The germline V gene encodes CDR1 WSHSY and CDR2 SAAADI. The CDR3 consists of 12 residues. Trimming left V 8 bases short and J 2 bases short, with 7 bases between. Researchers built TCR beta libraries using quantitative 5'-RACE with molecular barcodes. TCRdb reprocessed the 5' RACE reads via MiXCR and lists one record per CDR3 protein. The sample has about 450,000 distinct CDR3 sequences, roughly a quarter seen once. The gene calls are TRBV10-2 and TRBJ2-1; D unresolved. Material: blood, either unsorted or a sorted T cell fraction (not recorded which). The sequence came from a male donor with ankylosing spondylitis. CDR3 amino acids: CASAKTYNEQFF. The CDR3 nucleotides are TGCGCCAGCGCGAAGACCTACAATGAGCAGTTCTTC.